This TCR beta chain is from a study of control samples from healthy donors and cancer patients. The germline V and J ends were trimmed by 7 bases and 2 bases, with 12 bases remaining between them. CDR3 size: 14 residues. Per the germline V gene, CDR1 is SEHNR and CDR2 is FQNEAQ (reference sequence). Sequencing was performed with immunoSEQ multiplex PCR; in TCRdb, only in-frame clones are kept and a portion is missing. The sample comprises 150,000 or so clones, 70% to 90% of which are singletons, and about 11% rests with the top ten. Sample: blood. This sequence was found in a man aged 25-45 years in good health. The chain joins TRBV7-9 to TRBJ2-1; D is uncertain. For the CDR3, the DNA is TGTGCCAGCACAAACGACGATGCCTACAATGAGCAGTTCTTC. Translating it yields CASTNDDAYNEQFF.